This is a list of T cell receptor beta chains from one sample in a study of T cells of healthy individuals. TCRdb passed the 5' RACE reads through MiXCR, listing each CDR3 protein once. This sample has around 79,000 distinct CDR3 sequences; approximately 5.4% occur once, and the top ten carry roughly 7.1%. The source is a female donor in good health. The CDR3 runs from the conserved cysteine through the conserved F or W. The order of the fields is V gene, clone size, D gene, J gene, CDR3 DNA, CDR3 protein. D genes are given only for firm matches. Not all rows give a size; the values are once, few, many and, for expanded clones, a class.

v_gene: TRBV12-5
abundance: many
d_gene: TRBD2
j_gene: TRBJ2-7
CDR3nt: TGTGCTAGTGGCCGGGAGGCCCACGAGCAGTACTTC
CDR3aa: CASGREAHEQYF

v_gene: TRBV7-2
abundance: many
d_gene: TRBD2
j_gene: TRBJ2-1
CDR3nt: TGTGCCAGCAGCTTAAGGCTAGCGGGGCGATCCTACAATGAGCAGTTCTTC
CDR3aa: CASSLRLAGRSYNEQFF

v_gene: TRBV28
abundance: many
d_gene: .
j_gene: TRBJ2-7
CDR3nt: TGTGCCAGCAGTTTATACGGCCCAGTACAGTACTTC
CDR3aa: CASSLYGPVQYF

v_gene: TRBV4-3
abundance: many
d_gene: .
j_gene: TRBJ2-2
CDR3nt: TGCGCCAGCTCGGGACACCTGAACACCGGGGAGCTGTTTTTT
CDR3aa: CASSGHLNTGELFF

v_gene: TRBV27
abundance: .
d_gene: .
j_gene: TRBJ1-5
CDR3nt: TGTGCCAGCACCCCCACGGGGGCTAATCAGCCCCAGCATTTT
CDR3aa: CASTPTGANQPQHF

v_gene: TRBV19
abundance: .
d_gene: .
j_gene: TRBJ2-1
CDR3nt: TGTGCCAGTAGTATGGGGGCCCCACGGAATGAGCAGTTCTTC
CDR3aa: CASSMGAPRNEQFF

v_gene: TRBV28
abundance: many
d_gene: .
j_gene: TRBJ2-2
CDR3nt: TGTGCCAGCAGGCGACAGTTCGCGAACACCGGGGAGCTGTTTTTT
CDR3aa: CASRRQFANTGELFF

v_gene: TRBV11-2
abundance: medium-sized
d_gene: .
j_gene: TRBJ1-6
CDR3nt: TGTGCCAGCAGCTTAGTAGCCCGTGGATGGGATGGCGATTCACCCCTCCACTTT
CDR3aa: CASSLVARGWDGDSPLHF

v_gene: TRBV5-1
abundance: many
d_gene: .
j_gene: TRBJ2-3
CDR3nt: TGCGCCAGCAGCTTGGCCGGGTATGGCACAGATACGCAGTATTTT
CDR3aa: CASSLAGYGTDTQYF

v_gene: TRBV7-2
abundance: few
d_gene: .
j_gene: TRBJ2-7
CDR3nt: TGTGCCAGCAGCGTAAAGAACCCAGGGAAAGAGCAGTACTTC
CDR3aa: CASSVKNPGKEQYF

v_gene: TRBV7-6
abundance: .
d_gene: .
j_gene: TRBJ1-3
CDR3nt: TGTGCCAGCAGCTTAGGCATGGCCTCTGGAAACACCATATATTTT
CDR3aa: CASSLGMASGNTIYF

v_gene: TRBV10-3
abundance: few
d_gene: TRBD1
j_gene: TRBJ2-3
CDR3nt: TGTGCCATCAGCAGGGGGGACAGGGATGCAGATACGCAGTATTTT
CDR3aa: CAISRGDRDADTQYF

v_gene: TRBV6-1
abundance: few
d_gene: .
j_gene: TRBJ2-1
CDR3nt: TGTGCCAGCAGTGGCACCGGGACCCTTCGACGCAATGAGCAGTTCTTC
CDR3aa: CASSGTGTLRRNEQFF

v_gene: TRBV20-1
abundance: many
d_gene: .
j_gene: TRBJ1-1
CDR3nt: TGCAGTGCTCCCCAACAGAGGAGGACTGAAGCTTTCTTT
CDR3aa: CSAPQQRRTEAFF

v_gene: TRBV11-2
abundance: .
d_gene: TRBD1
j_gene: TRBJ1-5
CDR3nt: TGTGCCAGCAGCTCAGGACAGGGGGCCTTTAATCAGCCCCAGCATTTT
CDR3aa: CASSSGQGAFNQPQHF

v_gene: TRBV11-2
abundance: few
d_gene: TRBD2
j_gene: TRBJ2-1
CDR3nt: TGTGCCAGCAGCTCACTAGCGGTCCCCTACAATGAGCAGTTCTTC
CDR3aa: CASSSLAVPYNEQFF

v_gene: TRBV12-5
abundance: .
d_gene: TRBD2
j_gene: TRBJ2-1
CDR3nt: TGTGCTAGTGGTTCTTATAGCGGGGTTACCTACAATGAGCAGTTCTTC
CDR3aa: CASGSYSGVTYNEQFF

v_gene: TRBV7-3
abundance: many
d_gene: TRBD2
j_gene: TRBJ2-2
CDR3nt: TGTGCCAGCAGCCCCGCACTAGCGGGAGCCGGCGGGGAGCTGTTTTTT
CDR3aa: CASSPALAGAGGELFF

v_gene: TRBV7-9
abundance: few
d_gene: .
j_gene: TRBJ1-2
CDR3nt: TGTGCCAGCAGCCCCAGTCTTGCAGGTCACGACGGGGGCTACACCTTC
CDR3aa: CASSPSLAGHDGGYTF

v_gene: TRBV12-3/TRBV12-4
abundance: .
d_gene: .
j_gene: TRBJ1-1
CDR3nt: TGTGCCAGCAGCCTTGAGCCGGGGGGGACTGAAGCTTTCTTT
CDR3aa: CASSLEPGGTEAFF

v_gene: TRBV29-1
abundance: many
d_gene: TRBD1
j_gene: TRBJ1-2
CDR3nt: TGCAGCGTCGGACAGGGGGGCTACACCTTC
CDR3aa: CSVGQGGYTF

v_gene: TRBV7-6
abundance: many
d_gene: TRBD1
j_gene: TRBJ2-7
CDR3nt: TGTGCCAGCAGCTCTAGGGGGACAGGGCCCTACGAGCAGTACTTC
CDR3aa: CASSSRGTGPYEQYF

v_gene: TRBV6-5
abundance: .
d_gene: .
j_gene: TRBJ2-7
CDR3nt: TGTGCCAGCAGTTACTCACCCGGGGTAGCGGCCGAGCAGTACTTC
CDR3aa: CASSYSPGVAAEQYF

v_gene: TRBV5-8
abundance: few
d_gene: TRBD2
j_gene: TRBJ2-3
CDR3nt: TGTGCCAGCACCCTGGGGGGACTAGACACAGATACGCAGTATTTT
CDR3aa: CASTLGGLDTDTQYF

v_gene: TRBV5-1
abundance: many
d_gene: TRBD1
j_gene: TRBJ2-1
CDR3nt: TGCGCCAGCAGTTACTCTTTACTTCGGGACAGGGATAATGAGCAGTTCTTC
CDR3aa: CASSYSLLRDRDNEQFF

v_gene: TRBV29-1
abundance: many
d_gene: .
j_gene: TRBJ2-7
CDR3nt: TGCAGCGTCACCGGGACACCTTCCTACGAGCAGTACTTC
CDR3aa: CSVTGTPSYEQYF

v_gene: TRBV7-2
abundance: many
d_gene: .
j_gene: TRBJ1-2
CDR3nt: TGTGCCAGCAGCGCCTACGGGAGATCTACTAACTATGGCTACACCTTC
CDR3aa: CASSAYGRSTNYGYTF

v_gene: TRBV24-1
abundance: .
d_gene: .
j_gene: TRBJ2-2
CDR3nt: TGTGCCACCAGTGATGCCTACCGAACCGGGGAGCTGTTTTTT
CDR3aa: CATSDAYRTGELFF

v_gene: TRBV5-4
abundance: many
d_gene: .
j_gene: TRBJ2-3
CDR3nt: TGTGCCAGCAGCTTGGGCCAGGGTACGCAGTATTTT
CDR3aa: CASSLGQGTQYF

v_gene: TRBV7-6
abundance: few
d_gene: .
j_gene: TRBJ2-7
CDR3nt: TGTGCCAGCAGCATCCGGGGTGGGGGGGCTGAGCAGTACTTC
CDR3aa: CASSIRGGGAEQYF

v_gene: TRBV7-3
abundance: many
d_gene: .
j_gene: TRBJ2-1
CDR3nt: TGTGCCAGCAGCTTACAGGTAGACAATGAGCAGTTCTTC
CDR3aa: CASSLQVDNEQFF

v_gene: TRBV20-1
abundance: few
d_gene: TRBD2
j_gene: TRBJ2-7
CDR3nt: TGCAGTGCGTCGAAGGGACTAGCGGCCTACGAGCAGTACTTC
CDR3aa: CSASKGLAAYEQYF

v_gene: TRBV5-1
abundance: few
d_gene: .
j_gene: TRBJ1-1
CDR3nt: TGCGCCAGTTATGAGGCGATTGGGGTCGAGGCTTTCTTT
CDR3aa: CASYEAIGVEAFF

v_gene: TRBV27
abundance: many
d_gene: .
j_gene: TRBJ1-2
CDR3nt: TGTGCCAGCAGTTTATCGGGGGGCTTGCATGGCTACACCTTC
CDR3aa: CASSLSGGLHGYTF

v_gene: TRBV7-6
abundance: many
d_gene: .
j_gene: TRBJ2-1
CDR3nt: TGTGCCAGCAGCTTAGATGGACTTCGAAACAATGAGCAGTTCTTC
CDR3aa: CASSLDGLRNNEQFF

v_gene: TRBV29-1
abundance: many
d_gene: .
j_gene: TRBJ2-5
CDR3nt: TGCAGCGTTGTAGCCGGGGCCCAAGAGACCCAGTACTTC
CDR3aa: CSVVAGAQETQYF

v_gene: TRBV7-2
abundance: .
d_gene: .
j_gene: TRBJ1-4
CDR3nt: TGTGCCAGCAGCAAGGCTATAATTTCTGAAAAACTGTTTTTT
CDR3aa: CASSKAIISEKLFF

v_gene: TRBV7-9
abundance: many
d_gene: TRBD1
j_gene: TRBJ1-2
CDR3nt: TGTGCCAGCAGCTTGGTAGCCAGGGGGCATTATGGCAACTATGGCTACACCTTC
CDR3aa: CASSLVARGHYGNYGYTF

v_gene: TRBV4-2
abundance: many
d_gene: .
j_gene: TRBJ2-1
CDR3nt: TGTGCCAGCAGCCAGTACCGGGTTGGTGGGCGGTCTGACAATGAGCAGTTCTTC
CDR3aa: CASSQYRVGGRSDNEQFF

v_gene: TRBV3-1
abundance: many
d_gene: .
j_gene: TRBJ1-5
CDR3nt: TGTGCCAGCAGCCAGCGGGGAGGAAATCAGCCCCAGCATTTT
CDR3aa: CASSQRGGNQPQHF

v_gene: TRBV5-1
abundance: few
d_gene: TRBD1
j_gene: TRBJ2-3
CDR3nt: TGCGCCAGCAGCTTGATCGGGACAGGGGGCACAGATACGCAGTATTTT
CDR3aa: CASSLIGTGGTDTQYF

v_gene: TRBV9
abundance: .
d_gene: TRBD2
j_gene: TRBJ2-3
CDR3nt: TGTGCCAGCAGCTTTAGCGGGAGGAGTCAAGATACGCAGTATTTT
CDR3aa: CASSFSGRSQDTQYF

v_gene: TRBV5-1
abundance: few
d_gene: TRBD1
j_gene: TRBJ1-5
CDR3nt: TGCGCCAGCAGCTTGGGCGGACAGGGTGACCAGCCCCAGCATTTT
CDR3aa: CASSLGGQGDQPQHF

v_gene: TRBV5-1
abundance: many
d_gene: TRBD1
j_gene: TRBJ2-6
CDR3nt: TGCGCCAGCAGCAATACGGGACAGGGGGGCTCTGGGGCCAACGTCCTGACTTTC
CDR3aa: CASSNTGQGGSGANVLTF

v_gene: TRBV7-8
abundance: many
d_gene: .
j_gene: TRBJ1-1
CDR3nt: TGTGCCAGCACCCCTGACCCAGGGGCGGTTTCTGAAGCTTTCTTT
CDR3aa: CASTPDPGAVSEAFF

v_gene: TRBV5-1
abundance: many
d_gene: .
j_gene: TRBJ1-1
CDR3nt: TGCGCCAGCAGCTACGAAACCCTCCAAAGGGGCTATAACACTGAAGCTTTCTTT
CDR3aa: CASSYETLQRGYNTEAFF

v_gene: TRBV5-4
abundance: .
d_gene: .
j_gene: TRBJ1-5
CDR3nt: TGTGCCAGCTCTTTGGGGACAAGCAATCAGCCCCAGCATTTT
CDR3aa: CASSLGTSNQPQHF

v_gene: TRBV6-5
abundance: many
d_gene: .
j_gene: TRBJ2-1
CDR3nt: TGTGCCAGCAGTTACTCGTGGGGTAGCTCCTACAATGAGCAGTTCTTC
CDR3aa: CASSYSWGSSYNEQFF

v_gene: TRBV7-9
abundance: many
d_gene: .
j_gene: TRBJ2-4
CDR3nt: TGTGCCAGCACCCGAACCCCCCCGGGGGCGGGGGACATTCAGTACTTC
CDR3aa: CASTRTPPGAGDIQYF

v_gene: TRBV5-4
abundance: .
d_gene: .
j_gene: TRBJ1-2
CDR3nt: TGTGCCAGCAGCTTGGAGATGCAGGATCGGGAAGGCTACACCTTC
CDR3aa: CASSLEMQDREGYTF

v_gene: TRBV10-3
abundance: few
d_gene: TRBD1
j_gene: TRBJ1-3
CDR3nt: TGTGCCATCAGTGAGAACCAGGGGGTAATGAACACCATATATTTT
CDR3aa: CAISENQGVMNTIYF

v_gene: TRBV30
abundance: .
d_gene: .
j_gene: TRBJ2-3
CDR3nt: TGTGCCTGGAGTATTGTGGGTTTGGTTAGCACAGATACGCAGTATTTT
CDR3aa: CAWSIVGLVSTDTQYF

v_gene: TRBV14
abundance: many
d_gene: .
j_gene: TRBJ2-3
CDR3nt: TGTGCCAGCAGCCATTCAAGCACAGATACGCAGTATTTT
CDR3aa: CASSHSSTDTQYF

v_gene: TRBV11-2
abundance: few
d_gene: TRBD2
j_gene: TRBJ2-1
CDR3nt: TGTGCCAGCAGAGTTACCGGGAGGAGAGATGAGCAGTTCTTC
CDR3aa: CASRVTGRRDEQFF

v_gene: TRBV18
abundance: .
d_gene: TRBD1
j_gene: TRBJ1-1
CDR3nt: TGTGCCAGCTCTCCAGGGGAGGGGGCGTCCTCGAACACTGAAGCTTTCTTT
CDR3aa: CASSPGEGASSNTEAFF

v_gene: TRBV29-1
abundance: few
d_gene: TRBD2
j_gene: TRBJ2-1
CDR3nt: TGCAGCGTTGAAGATAGGGGCGGGAGTATCGCCTACAATGAGCAGTTCTTC
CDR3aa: CSVEDRGGSIAYNEQFF

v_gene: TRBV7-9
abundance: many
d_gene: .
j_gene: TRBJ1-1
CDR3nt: TGTGCCAGCAGCTTAGTGGGGGGCCAGAATGCTTTCTTT
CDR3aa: CASSLVGGQNAFF